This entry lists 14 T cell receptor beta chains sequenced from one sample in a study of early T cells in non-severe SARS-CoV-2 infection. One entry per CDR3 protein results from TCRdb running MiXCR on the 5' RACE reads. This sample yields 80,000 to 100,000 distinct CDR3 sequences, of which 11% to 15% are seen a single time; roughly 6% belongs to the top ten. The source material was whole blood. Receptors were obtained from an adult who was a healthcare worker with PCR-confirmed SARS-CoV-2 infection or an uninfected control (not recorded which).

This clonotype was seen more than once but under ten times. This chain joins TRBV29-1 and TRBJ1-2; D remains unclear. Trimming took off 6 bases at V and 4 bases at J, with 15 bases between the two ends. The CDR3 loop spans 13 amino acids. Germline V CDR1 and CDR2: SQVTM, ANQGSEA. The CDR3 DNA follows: TGCAGCGTCCCAGGTGGAACCCTCTATGGCTACACCTTC. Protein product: CSVPGGTLYGYTF. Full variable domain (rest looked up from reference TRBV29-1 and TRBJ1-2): SAVISQKPSRDICQRGTSLTIQCQVDSQVTMMFWYRQQPGQSLTLIATANQGSEATYESGFVIDKFPISRPNLTFSTLTVSNMSPEDSSIYLCSVPGGTLYGYTFGSGTRLTVV.

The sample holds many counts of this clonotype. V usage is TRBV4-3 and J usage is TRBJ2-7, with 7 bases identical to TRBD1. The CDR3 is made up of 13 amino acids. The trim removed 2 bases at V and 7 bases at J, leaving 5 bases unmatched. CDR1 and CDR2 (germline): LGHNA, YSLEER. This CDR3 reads CASSQRQGEEQYF. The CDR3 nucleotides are TGCGCCAGCAGCCAACGACAGGGTGAAGAGCAGTACTTC.

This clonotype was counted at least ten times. The CDR3, as DNA: TGCGCCAGCCTAGGCTCCTACAATGAGCAGTTCTTC. This translates into CASLGSYNEQFF. The genes are TRBV10-2 and TRBJ2-1; D not certain. CDR3 length equals 12 residues. The ends were cut back, 8 bases at V and 0 bases at J, with 5 bases in the middle. The germline V gene has CDR1 WSHSY and CDR2 SAAADI.

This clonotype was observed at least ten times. The DNA for the CDR3 is TGCGCCAGCAGCCAAGAGCAGCATAATTCACCCCTCCACTTT. The encoded protein is CASSQEQHNSPLHF. The V call is TRBV4-3, the J call TRBJ1-6; no definite D call. This CDR3 has 14 amino acids. Germline values: CDR1 LGHNA, CDR2 YSLEER. V was pared by 0 bases and J by 5 bases, with 5 bases between.

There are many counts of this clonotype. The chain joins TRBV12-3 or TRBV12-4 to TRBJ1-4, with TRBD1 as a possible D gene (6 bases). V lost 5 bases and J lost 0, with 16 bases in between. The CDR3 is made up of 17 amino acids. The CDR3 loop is CASSKRGSRATNEKLFF. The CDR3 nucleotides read TGTGCCAGCAGTAAAAGGGGGTCGAGAGCAACTAATGAAAAACTGTTTTTT.

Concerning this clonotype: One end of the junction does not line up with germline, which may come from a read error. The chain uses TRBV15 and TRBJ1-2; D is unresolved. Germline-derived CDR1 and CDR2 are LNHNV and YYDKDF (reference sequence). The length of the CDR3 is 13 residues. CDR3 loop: CVTSRDPGYGYTF. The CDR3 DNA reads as TGTGTCACCAGCAGAGATCCGGGGTATGGCTACACCTTC.

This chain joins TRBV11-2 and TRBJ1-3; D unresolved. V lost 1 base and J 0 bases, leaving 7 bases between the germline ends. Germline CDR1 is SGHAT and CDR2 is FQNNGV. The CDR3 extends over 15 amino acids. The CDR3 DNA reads TGTGCCAGCAGCTTAGGCGTCCTCTCTGGAAACACCATATATTTT. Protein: CASSLGVLSGNTIYF. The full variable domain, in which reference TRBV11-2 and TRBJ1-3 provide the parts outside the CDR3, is EAGVAQSPRYKIIEKRQSVAFWCNPISGHATLYWYQQILGQGPKLLIQFQNNGVVDDSQLPKDRFSAERLKGVDSTLKIQPAKLEDSAVYLCASSLGVLSGNTIYFGEGSWLTVV.

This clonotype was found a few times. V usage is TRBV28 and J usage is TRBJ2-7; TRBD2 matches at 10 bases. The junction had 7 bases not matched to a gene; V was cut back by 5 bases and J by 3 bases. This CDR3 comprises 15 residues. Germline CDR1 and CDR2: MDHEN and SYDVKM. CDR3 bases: TGTGCCAGCAGTCCTCTAGCGGGGGTTGTCTACGAGCAGTACTTC. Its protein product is CASSPLAGVVYEQYF.

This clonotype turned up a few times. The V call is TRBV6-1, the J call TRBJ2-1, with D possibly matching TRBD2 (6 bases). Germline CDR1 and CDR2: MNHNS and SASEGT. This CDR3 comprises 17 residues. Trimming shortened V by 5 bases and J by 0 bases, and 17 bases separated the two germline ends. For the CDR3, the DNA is TGTGCCAGCAGTTACCGCCGAAGCGGGTTCTCCTACAATGAGCAGTTCTTC. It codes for CASSYRRSGFSYNEQFF.

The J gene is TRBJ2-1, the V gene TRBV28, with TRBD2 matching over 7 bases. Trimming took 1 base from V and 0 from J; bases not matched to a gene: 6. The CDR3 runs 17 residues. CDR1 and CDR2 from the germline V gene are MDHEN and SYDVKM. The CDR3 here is CASSLSLLASSYNEQFF. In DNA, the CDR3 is TGTGCCAGCAGTTTATCCCTACTAGCGAGCTCCTACAATGAGCAGTTCTTC. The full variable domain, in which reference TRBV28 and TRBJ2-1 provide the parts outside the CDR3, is DVKVTQSSRYLVKRTGEKVFLECVQDMDHENMFWYRQDPGLGLRLIYFSYDVKMKEKGDIPEGYSVSREKKERFSLILESASTNQTSMYLCASSLSLLASSYNEQFFGPGTRLTVL.

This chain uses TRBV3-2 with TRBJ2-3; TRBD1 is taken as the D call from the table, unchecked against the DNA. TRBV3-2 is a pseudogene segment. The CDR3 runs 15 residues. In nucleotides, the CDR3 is TGTGCCAGCAGCCCCCCATCGGACATCACAGATACGCAGTATTTT. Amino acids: CASSPPSDITDTQYF.

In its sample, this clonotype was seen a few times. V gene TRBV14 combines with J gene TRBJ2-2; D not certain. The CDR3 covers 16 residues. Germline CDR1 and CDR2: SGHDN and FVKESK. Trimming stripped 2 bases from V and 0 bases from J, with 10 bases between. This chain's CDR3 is CASSQIPGSNTGELFF. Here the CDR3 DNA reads TGTGCCAGCAGCCAAATTCCCGGGTCGAACACCGGGGAGCTGTTTTTT.

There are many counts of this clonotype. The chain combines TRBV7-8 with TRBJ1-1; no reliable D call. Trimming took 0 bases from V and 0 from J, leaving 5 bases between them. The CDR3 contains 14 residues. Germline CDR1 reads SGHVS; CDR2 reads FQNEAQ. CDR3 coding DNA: TGTGCCAGCAGCTTAGCCAGGCTGAACACTGAAGCTTTCTTT. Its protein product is CASSLARLNTEAFF.

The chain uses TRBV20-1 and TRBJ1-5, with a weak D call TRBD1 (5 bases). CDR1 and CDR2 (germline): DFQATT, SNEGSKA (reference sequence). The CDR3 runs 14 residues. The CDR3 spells CGMPRGGFDQPQHF. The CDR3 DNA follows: TGCGGGATGCCAAGGGGTGGGTTTGATCAGCCCCAGCATTTT.